The source of this T cell receptor beta chain is a study of T cell responses to AZD1222 COVID-19 vaccine. Germline assignment: CDR1 MNHEY and CDR2 SVGEGT. This CDR3 is built from 11 residues. Trimming cost V 6 bases and J 5 bases, with 7 bases left between them. This table comes from immunoSEQ multiplex PCR, and its TCRdb copy is limited to in-frame clones, with some not included. The table includes roughly 150,000 clones, 88% detected once. This clone appeared a few times. Its antigen is still unknown. Study-wide points: Spike was spanned by vaccine-associated CD4 TCRs, which were dominant at 160-218 and 743-854. White British ancestry dominated among donors, who included more females, and clonal diversity was possibly underestimated. Among AZD1222 vaccinees, only 6 or 7 were seropositive at baseline.

The V and J genes are TRBV6-2 or TRBV6-3 and TRBJ1-1, with unresolved D. The clonotype was recovered from an adult in good health. Sequencing used peripheral blood, obtained on day 0 of AZD1222 vaccination. CDR3 in amino acids: CASSMGTEAFF. CDR3 bases: TGTGCCAGCAGCATGGGTACTGAAGCTTTCTTT.